These 21 T cell receptor beta chains came from one sample sequenced in a study of blood T cell repertoires in COVID-19. Clones were read by immunoSEQ multiplex PCR, and TCRdb kept only the in-frame ones, dropping some. The sample shows 200,000 to 250,000 clones, 70% to 90% of them seen only once. Sequenced sample: peripheral blood. The receptor set was obtained from a middle-aged man with COVID-19, enrolled during active disease.

CDR3 protein: CASSLAPTGTADTQYF. CDR3 sequence (DNA): TGCGCCAGCAGCTTGGCCCCGACGGGTACTGCAGATACGCAGTATTTT. The chain has TRBV5-1 and TRBJ2-3; no reliable D call. Per the germline V gene, CDR1 is SGHRS and CDR2 is YFSETQ. CDR3 length: 16 amino acids. Trimming took 0 bases from V and 4 from J, leaving 15 bases between them.

The rearrangement joins TRBV20-1 to TRBJ2-7, with 7 nucleotides matching TRBD1. The ends lost 2 bases at V and 7 bases at J; junction bases unmatched: 2. The CDR3 runs 11 residues. Germline V gene sequence: CDR1 DFQATT, CDR2 SNEGSKA (reference sequence). The DNA for the CDR3 is TGCAGTGCTAGACCGGACAGGGAGCAGTACTTC. This sequence encodes CSARPDREQYF.

This clone was detected a few times. V usage is TRBV28 and J usage is TRBJ1-5; possible D gene TRBD1, 6 bases. The V and J ends lost 2 bases and 7 bases respectively, with 15 bases between them. Germline lookup yields CDR1 MDHEN and CDR2 SYDVKM. This CDR3 has 15 residues. The CDR3 here is CASSLAGAQGQPQHF. DNA of the CDR3: TGTGCCAGCAGTTTAGCAGGGGCCCAGGGGCAGCCCCAGCATTTT.

V and J are TRBV28 and TRBJ1-5; 9 positions match TRBD1. The junction had 10 bases not matched to a gene; V was cut back by 8 bases and J by 5 bases. The CDR3 has 15 residues. Germline loops: CDR1 MDHEN, CDR2 SYDVKM. The CDR3 is CASRPGQGFYQPQHF. CDR3 nucleotide sequence: TGTGCCAGCCGACCGGGACAGGGTTTTTATCAGCCCCAGCATTTT.

This clone was picked up a small number of times. The gene calls are TRBV28 and TRBJ1-2; D unresolved. Trimming removed 4 bases from V and 0 bases from J, with 12 bases in between. The CDR3 has 15 amino acids. CDR1 is MDHEN and CDR2 is SYDVKM in the germline V gene. CDR3 bases: TGTGCCAGCAGTTCCGGGTTCTTTGCTAACTATGGCTACACCTTC. Its translation is CASSSGFFANYGYTF.

In its sample, this clone was seen once. This chain joins TRBV5-4 and TRBJ2-2, with 9 bases aligning to TRBD1. V was pared by 4 bases and J by 3 bases, with 4 bases of the junction left unmatched. The CDR3 length is 15 residues. Germline V gene data show CDR1 as SGHNT and CDR2 as YYREEE (reference sequence). DNA for the CDR3: TGTGCCAGCAGCCGGGGACAGGGACACACCGGGGAGCTGTTTTTT. Its protein is CASSRGQGHTGELFF.

J is TRBJ1-1 and V is TRBV12-3 or TRBV12-4; D gene unclear. V was shortened by 8 bases and J by 1 base, with 11 bases between the two germline ends. This CDR3 has 13 residues. The CDR3 DNA follows: TGTGCCAGCCAGGAGGCCCCGAACACTGAAGCTTTCTTT. Its translation is CASQEAPNTEAFF.

V usage is TRBV4-3 and J usage is TRBJ1-5; D remains ambiguous. The CDR3 is 13 residues long. Germline values: CDR1 LGHNA, CDR2 YSLEER. V shed 0 bases and J shed 6 bases, with 6 bases lying between them. This CDR3 is CASSQDPVQPQHF. DNA of the CDR3: TGCGCCAGCAGCCAAGATCCGGTTCAGCCCCAGCATTTT.

This sequence joins TRBV11-2 and TRBJ2-3; TRBD2 aligns across 9 bases. This CDR3 spans 17 amino acids. With V trimmed by 2 bases and J by 1 base, 7 bases remained unmatched. Germline V gene lookup returns CDR1 SGHAT and CDR2 FQNNGV. CDR3 amino acids: CASSLYPSGARTDTQYF. For the CDR3, the DNA is TGTGCCAGCAGCTTATATCCTAGCGGGGCACGCACAGATACGCAGTATTTT.

The rearrangement links TRBV19 to TRBJ1-4, with 8 bases fitting TRBD1. This CDR3 contains 16 residues. Trimming at V came to 1 base and at J to 7 bases, leaving 8 bases not matched to a gene. CDR1 and CDR2 from the germline V gene are LNHDA and SQIVND (reference sequence). As DNA, the CDR3 is TGTGCCAGTAGTATAGGGTCAGGGGGCTTCGGTGAAAAACTGTTTTTT. Encoded protein: CASSIGSGGFGEKLFF.

This sequence joins TRBV7-9 and TRBJ2-1, with 7 bases fitting TRBD1. Germline lookup yields CDR1 SEHNR and CDR2 FQNEAQ (reference sequence). The V segment lost 5 bases and the J segment 4 bases; nucleotides outside the gene matches: 2. The CDR3 has 13 amino acids. As DNA, the CDR3 is TGTGCCAGCAGCCGGGGACAGTACAATGAGCAGTTCTTC. It translates to CASSRGQYNEQFF.

The chain employs TRBV3-1 (or the pseudogene TRBV3-2) and TRBJ1-5; no reliable D call. The germline V and J ends were trimmed by 5 bases and 3 bases, with 17 bases remaining between them. The CDR3 runs 16 residues. CDR1 and CDR2 from the germline V gene are LGHDT and YNNKEL (reference sequence). The CDR3 spells CASSATWLAPNQPQHF. The CDR3, as DNA: TGTGCCAGCAGCGCCACCTGGTTGGCCCCCAATCAGCCCCAGCATTTT.

V and J are TRBV5-3 and TRBJ1-2, with D unclear. TRBV5-3 is identified as an open reading frame with a role that is uncertain. The CDR3 has 15 amino acids. V gave up 1 base and J gave up 4 bases, with 14 bases separating them. The CDR3 reads CARSLILEIIYGYTF. Here the CDR3 DNA reads TGTGCCAGAAGCTTGATCTTGGAGATTATCTATGGCTACACCTTC.

This clone was seen more than once but under ten times. The V gene is TRBV7-9, the J gene TRBJ1-4, with D unclear. There are 13 residues in the CDR3. V was cut by 3 bases and J by 6 bases, with 8 bases left in between. Germline CDR1 SEHNR, CDR2 FQNEAQ (reference sequence). The CDR3 spells CASSFLDYEKLFF. In DNA, the CDR3 is TGTGCCAGCAGCTTTCTAGACTATGAAAAACTGTTTTTT. The full variable domain, rest sourced from reference TRBV7-9 and TRBJ1-4, is DTGVSQNPRHKITKRGQNVTFRCDPISEHNRLYWYRQTLGQGPEFLTYFQNEAQLEKSRLLSDRFSAERPKGSFSTLEIQRTEQGDSAMYLCASSFLDYEKLFFGSGTQLSVL.

The rearrangement links TRBV7-8 to TRBJ2-3; 12 bases match TRBD2. J gave up 2 bases and V 3 bases, and 3 bases lay outside the gene matches. Per germline, CDR1 SGHVS and CDR2 FQNEAQ. The CDR3 has 16 amino acids. The CDR3: CASSFGLAGNTDTQYF. CDR3 coding DNA: TGTGCCAGCAGCTTTGGACTAGCGGGAAACACAGATACGCAGTATTTT.

The chain links TRBV27 to TRBJ1-6; D is uncertain. This CDR3 is built from 13 residues. The V and J ends lost 3 bases and 5 bases respectively, with 5 bases between them. Germline values: CDR1 MNHEY, CDR2 SMNVEV (reference sequence). The CDR3: CASSFRNNSPLHF. The CDR3 nucleotides are TGTGCCAGCAGTTTCAGAAATAATTCACCCCTCCACTTT.

This chain joins TRBV12-1 and TRBJ2-5; the table's D gene call, TRBD2, was not cross checked with the DNA. TRBV12-1 is assigned pseudogene status. CDR3 length: 15 amino acids. CDR3 sequence reads: CARELAGGPLKTQYF. CDR3 DNA: TGTGCCAGAGAATTAGCGGGAGGGCCCCTGAAGACCCAGTACTTC.

The J gene is TRBJ2-7, the V gene TRBV29-1; no reliable D call. Germline V gene lookup returns CDR1 SQVTM and CDR2 ANQGSEA. This CDR3 comprises 12 residues. Trimming shortened V by 2 bases and J by 1 base, and 6 bases separated the two germline ends. In DNA form, the CDR3 reads TGCAGCGTTGAAACAGTTTCCTACGAGCAGTACTTC. As protein: CSVETVSYEQYF.

This chain connects TRBV4-3 to TRBJ2-3; perhaps TRBD1 as D (6 bases). CDR1 is LGHNA, CDR2 YSLEER, per germline. The germline V and J ends were trimmed by 1 base and 3 bases, with 26 bases remaining between them. The CDR3 sequence is 20 residues long. The DNA of the CDR3 is TGCGCCAGCAGCCAAGCAGTTATTAAGGGGGAGTGCCGGGGTACAGATACGCAGTATTTT. This gives the protein CASSQAVIKGECRGTDTQYF.

The chain uses TRBV27 and TRBJ1-6, with D possibly being TRBD1 (5 bases). The CDR3 is 15 residues long. Germline CDR1 MNHEY, CDR2 SMNVEV (reference sequence). V lost 5 bases and J 7 bases, leaving 15 bases between the germline ends. The CDR3, as DNA: TGTGCCAGCAGTCCGGGACTAAGCCCAAATTCACCCCTCCACTTT. This translates into CASSPGLSPNSPLHF.

The gene calls are TRBV9 and TRBJ2-7, with TRBD2 matching 9 bases. Looked up from germline, CDR1 is SGDLS and CDR2 is YYNGEE. V gave up 0 bases and J gave up 1 base; unmatched junction bases: 8. There are 17 residues in the CDR3. The DNA of the CDR3 is TGTGCCAGCAGCGTAGGTCCTAGCGGGGATTTTTCCTACGAGCAGTACTTC. Its translation: CASSVGPSGDFSYEQYF.